Reported below is one T cell receptor (beta chain). What it binds is not known. The sample is drawn from a study of T cell clones after liver transplantation. The overall study: Post-transplant blood was tracked for graft-donor-reactive T cell clones identified in a pre-transplant mixed lymphocyte reaction. Standard immunosuppression, with no induction, continued until 12-24 months after transplant. Findings and caveats of the study: Circulating graft-donor-reactive CD4 TCRbeta sequences fell significantly post-transplant in 5 of 8 subjects. Conclusions were preliminary, with small, heterogeneous patient groups.

Sequenced by immunoSEQ multiplex PCR; TCRdb stores in-frame clones only, minus some. The top ten hold roughly a quarter of the sample, which has 25,000 to 40,000 clones, more than 90% seen once. The sequencing used CD8+ T cells from blood, collected 12 months after liver transplant. The source is a human patient who received a liver transplant. The graft donor may be the source of some T cells.

The CDR3 sequence: CASSVEVADYTDTQYF. CDR3 coding DNA: TGTGCCAGCAGCGTAGAGGTAGCGGACTACACAGATACGCAGTATTTT. The chain joins TRBV9 to TRBJ2-3; a weak D match, TRBD2 (6 bases). Trimming pared 0 bases from V and 2 bases from J, leaving 13 bases between. The CDR3 extends over 16 amino acids. Germline values: CDR1 SGDLS, CDR2 YYNGEE.